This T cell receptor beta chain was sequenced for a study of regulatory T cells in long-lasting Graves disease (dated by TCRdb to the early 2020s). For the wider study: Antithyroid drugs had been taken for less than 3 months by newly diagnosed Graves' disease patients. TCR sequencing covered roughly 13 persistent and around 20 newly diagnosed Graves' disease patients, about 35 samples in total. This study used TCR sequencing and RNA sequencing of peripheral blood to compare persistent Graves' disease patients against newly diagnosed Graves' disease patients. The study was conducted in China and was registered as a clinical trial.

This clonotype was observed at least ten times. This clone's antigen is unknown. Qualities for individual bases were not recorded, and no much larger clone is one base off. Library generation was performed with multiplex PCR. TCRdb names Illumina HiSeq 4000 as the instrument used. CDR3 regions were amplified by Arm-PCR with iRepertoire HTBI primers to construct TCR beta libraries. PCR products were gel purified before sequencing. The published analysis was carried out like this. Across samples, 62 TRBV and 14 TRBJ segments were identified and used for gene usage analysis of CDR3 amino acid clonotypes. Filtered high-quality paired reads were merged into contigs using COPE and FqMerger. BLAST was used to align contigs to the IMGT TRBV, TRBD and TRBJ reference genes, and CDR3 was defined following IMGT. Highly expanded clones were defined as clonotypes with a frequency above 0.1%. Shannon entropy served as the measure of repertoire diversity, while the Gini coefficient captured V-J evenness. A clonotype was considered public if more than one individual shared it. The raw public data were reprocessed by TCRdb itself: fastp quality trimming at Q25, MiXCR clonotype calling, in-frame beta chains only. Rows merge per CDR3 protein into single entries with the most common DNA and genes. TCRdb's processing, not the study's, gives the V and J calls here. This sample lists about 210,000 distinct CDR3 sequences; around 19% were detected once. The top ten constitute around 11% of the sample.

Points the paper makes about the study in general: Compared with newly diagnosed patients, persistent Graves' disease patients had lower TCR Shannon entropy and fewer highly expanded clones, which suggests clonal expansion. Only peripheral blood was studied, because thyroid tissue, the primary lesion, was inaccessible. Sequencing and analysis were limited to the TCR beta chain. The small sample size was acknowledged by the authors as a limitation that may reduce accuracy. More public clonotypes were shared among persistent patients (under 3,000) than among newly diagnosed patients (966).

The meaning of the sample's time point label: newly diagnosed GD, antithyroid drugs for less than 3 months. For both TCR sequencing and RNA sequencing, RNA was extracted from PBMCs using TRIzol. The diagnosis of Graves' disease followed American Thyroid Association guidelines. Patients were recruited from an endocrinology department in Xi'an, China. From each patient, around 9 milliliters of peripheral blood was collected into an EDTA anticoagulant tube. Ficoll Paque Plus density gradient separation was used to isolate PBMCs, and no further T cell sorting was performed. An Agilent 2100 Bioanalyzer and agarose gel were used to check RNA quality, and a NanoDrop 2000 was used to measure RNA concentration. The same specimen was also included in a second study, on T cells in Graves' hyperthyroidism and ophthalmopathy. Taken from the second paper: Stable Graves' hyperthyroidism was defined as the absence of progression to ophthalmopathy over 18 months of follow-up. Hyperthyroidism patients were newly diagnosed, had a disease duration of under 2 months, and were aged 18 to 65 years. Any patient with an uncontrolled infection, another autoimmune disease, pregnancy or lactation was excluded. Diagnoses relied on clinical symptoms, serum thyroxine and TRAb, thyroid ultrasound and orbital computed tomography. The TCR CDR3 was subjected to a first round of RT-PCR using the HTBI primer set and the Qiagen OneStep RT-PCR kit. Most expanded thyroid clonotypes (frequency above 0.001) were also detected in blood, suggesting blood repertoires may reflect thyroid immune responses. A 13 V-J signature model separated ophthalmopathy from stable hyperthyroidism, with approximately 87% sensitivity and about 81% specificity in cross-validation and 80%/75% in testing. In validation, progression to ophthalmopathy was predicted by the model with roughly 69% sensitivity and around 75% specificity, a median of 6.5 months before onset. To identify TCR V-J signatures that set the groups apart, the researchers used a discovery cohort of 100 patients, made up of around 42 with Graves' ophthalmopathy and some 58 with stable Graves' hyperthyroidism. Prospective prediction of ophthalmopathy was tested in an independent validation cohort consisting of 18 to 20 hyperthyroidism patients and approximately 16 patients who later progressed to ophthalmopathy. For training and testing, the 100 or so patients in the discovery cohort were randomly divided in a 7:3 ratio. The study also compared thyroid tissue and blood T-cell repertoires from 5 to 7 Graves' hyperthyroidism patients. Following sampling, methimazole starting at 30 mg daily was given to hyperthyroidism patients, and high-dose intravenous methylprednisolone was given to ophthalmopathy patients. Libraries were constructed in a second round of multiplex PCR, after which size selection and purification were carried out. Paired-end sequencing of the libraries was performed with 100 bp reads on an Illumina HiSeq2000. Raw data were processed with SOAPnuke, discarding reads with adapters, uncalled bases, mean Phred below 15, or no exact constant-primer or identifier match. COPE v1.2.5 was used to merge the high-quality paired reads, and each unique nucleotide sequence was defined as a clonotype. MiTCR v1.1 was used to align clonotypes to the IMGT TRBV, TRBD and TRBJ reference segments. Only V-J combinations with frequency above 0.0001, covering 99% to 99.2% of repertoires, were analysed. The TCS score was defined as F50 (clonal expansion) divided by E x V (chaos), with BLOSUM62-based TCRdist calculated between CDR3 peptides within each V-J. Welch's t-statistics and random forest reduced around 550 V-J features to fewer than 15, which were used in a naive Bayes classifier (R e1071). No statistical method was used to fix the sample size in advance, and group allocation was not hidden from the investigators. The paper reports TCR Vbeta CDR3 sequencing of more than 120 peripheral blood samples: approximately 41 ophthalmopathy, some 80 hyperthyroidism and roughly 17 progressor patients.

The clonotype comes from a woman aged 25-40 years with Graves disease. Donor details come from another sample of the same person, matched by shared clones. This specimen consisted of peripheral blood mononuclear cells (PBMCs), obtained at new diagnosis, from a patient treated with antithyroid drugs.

The CDR3 loop reads CASSSDFPYTF. The nucleotides read TGTGCCAGCAGTTCAGACTTCCCCTACACCTTC. The rearrangement combines TRBV28 with TRBJ1-2, with no confident D gene call. Trimming costs V 4 bases and J 10 bases, and their ends lie 10 bases apart. CDR1 MDHEN and CDR2 SYDVKM are derived from the germline V gene. Including cysteine and phenylalanine, the CDR3 has 11 amino acids. The only DNA kept is the CDR3, 33 bases in frame from the first base.